These 16 T cell receptor beta chains originate from one sample sequenced in a study of T cell repertoires in cytomegalovirus infection. MiXCR, run by TCRdb on the reads, gives a single entry per CDR3 protein. The sample lists tens of thousands of distinct CDR3 sequences, 35% to 45% occurring once. The antigens of these receptors remain unknown. This sample comprised CD8+ T cells from cultured PBMCs, obtained from culture after CMV antigen stimulation. The origin of the receptors is a human donor in good health (CMV status not recorded). Some clones in this sample may be carry-over from other donors' samples.

CDR3 DNA sequence: TGTGCCAGCAGCTTACTGTGGCAGGGTACCAGTGAGCAGTTCTTC. Translating it yields CASSLLWQGTSEQFF. The chain employs TRBV7-2 and TRBJ2-1; D might be TRBD1 (5 bases). Deletions cut 2 bases from V and 9 bases from J, with 17 bases between. This CDR3 has 15 residues. Germline V lookup: CDR1 SGHTA, CDR2 FQGNSA. Supplemented by reference TRBV7-2 and TRBJ2-1, the full variable domain reads GAGVSQSPSNKVTEKGKDVELRCDPISGHTALYWYRQSLGQGLEFLIYFQGNSAPDKSGLPSDRFSAERTGGSVSTLTIQRTQQEDSAVYLCASSLLWQGTSEQFFGPGTRLTVL.

As to this clonotype: A much larger clone lies one base from this, so it may be a read error. The V call is TRBV7-8, the J call TRBJ2-1; 7 bases agree with TRBD1. The CDR3 loop spans 16 amino acids. Germline trimming cut 1 base from V and 8 bases from J; bases unmatched to any gene: 11. The V gene's germline CDR1 is SGHVS and CDR2 FQNEAQ. CDR3 loop: CASSLEGGRLVDEQFF. CDR3 nucleotides: TGTGCCAGCAGCTTAGAAGGGGGCAGGTTGGTAGATGAGCAGTTCTTC.

The rearrangement joins TRBV7-8 to TRBJ2-5; no firm D call. V lost 1 base, J lost 4 bases, and 22 bases lay in between. CDR1 is SGHVS and CDR2 is FQNEAQ in the germline V gene. The CDR3 spans 18 residues. CDR3 DNA sequence: TGTGCCAGCAGCTTAGGCTCGGATGGGTGGGGTGTTCGAGAGACCCAGTACTTC. The encoded protein is CASSLGSDGWGVRETQYF.

This clonotype was found once. This chain connects TRBV4-1 to TRBJ2-5; D remains ambiguous. The CDR3 length is 13 residues. Germline V gene sequence: CDR1 MGHRA, CDR2 YSYEKL. The V end lost 0 bases, the J end lost 2 bases, and 4 bases lay between the germline ends. In nucleotides, the CDR3 is TGCGCCAGCAGCCAAGAAGAGCAAGAGACCCAGTACTTC. Translating gives CASSQEEQETQYF.

The V call is TRBV7-8, the J call TRBJ1-2; 7 bases line up with TRBD1. Germline trimming cut 4 bases from V and 2 bases from J; bases unmatched to any gene: 4. The germline V gene has CDR1 SGHVS and CDR2 FQNEAQ. CDR3 size: 14 residues. The CDR3 region has the DNA TGTGCCAGCAGCTACTGGACAGGCAACTATGGCTACACCTTC. This codes for CASSYWTGNYGYTF. The variable domain in full, with the rest retrieved from reference TRBV7-8 and TRBJ1-2, is GAGVSQSPRYKVAKRGQDVALRCDPISGHVSLFWYQQALGQGPEFLTYFQNEAQLDKSGLPSDRFFAERPEGSVSTLKIQRTQQEDSAVYLCASSYWTGNYGYTFGSGTRLTVV.

The chain recombines TRBV6-8 with TRBJ2-1; D perhaps matches TRBD2 (5 bases). CDR1 and CDR2 (germline): MNHGY, SAAAGT. Trimming shortened V by 0 bases and J by 5 bases, and 14 bases separated the two germline ends. This CDR3 contains 16 residues. The chain's CDR3 is CASSYSFIGDNNEQFF. The CDR3 bases are TGTGCCAGCAGTTACTCGTTTATCGGGGATAACAATGAGCAGTTCTTC.

This clonotype appeared a few times. J is TRBJ1-6 and V is TRBV20-1; D unclear. The CDR3 sequence is 13 residues long. V was clipped by 7 bases and J by 0 bases, with 7 bases between them. Germline V gene data show CDR1 as DFQATT and CDR2 as SNEGSKA (reference sequence). The DNA of the CDR3 is TGCAGTGGTGGCAGCTCCTATAATTCACCCCTCCACTTT. It codes for CSGGSSYNSPLHF.

This clonotype was detected a few times. This chain uses TRBV7-6 with TRBJ2-3; unclear D gene. Germline V gene sequence: CDR1 SGHVS, CDR2 FNYEAQ. V dropped 5 bases and J dropped 7 bases, with 28 bases sitting between them. The CDR3 has 18 residues. The CDR3 nucleotides are TGTGCCAGCAGCCCCACCCCCCTGAGAGCCAATGCGATCTATACGCAGTATTTT. It codes for CASSPTPLRANAIYTQYF.

This clonotype was seen more than once but under ten times. The chain links TRBV6-1 to TRBJ1-2; D call uncertain. V dropped 3 bases and J dropped 10 bases, with 12 bases sitting between them. The length of the CDR3 is 12 residues. Germline assignment: CDR1 MNHNS and CDR2 SASEGT. The CDR3: CASSDLPQSYTF. The CDR3 DNA is TGTGCCAGCAGTGACCTCCCGCAATCCTACACCTTC.

This chain joins TRBV6-1 and TRBJ2-7; tentatively, D is TRBD2 (5 bases). CDR3 length: 16 amino acids. Per the germline V gene, CDR1 is MNHNS and CDR2 is SASEGT. V was pared by 2 bases and J by 3 bases, with 17 bases between. Here the CDR3 DNA reads TGTGCCAGCAGTGAATTTAGTGTAGGACGGGGCTACGAGCAGTACTTC. Protein: CASSEFSVGRGYEQYF.

A few counts support this clonotype. The J gene is TRBJ1-4, the V gene TRBV28; D possibly corresponds to TRBD1 (5 bases). The CDR3 has 15 residues. Germline V CDR1 and CDR2: MDHEN, SYDVKM. V lost 0 bases, J lost 10 bases, and 15 bases lay in between. The CDR3 protein is CASSLWAEGPRKLFF. For the CDR3, the DNA is TGTGCCAGCAGTTTATGGGCTGAGGGACCGCGAAAACTGTTTTTT.

CDR3 region: CASSLSMGSVSYEQYF. DNA of the CDR3: TGTGCCAGCAGTTTATCGATGGGGAGCGTCTCCTACGAGCAGTACTTC. The rearrangement uses TRBV27 and TRBJ2-7; possibly TRBD2 for D (5 bases). V lost 0 bases, J lost 0 bases, and 12 bases lay in between. The CDR3 has 16 amino acids. The germline CDR1 and CDR2 sequences are MNHEY and SMNVEV (reference sequence).

This chain connects TRBV13 to TRBJ1-2, with D possibly matching TRBD1 (5 bases). This CDR3 is 15 amino acids long. In germline, CDR1 is PRHDT, CDR2 FYEKMQ (reference sequence). V lost 5 bases and J lost 3, with 16 bases in between. CDR3 sequence (DNA): TGTGCCAGCAGCCGTGAAAGGGGAGCTGACTATGGCTACACCTTC. This codes for CASSRERGADYGYTF. Together with reference TRBV13 and TRBJ1-2, the CDR3 gives the full variable domain: AAGVIQSPRHLIKEKRETATLKCYPIPRHDTVYWYQQGPGQDPQFLISFYEKMQSDKGSIPDRFSAQQFSDYHSELNMSSLELGDSALYFCASSRERGADYGYTFGSGTRLTVV.

The chain employs TRBV2 and TRBJ2-3; 7 bases are a match to TRBD2. Losses at the gene ends were 7 bases for V and 3 bases for J; bases not matched to a gene: 7. Per the germline V gene, CDR1 is SNHLY and CDR2 is FYNNEI. The CDR3 has 14 residues. For the CDR3, the DNA is TGTGCCAGCACCCCGGGACTATTGACAGATACGCAGTATTTT. It encodes CASTPGLLTDTQYF.

As for this clonotype: Since the CDR3 does not end with the conserved phenylalanine or tryptophan, this likely comes from a read error. The gene calls are TRBV7-9 and TRBJ2-5, with D perhaps matching TRBD2 (5 bases). Germline values: CDR1 SEHNR, CDR2 FQNEAQ (reference sequence). This CDR3 has 12 amino acids. V lost 2 bases and J 5 bases, leaving 6 bases between the germline ends. Here the CDR3 reads CASSLIAETQYI. The CDR3, as DNA: TGTGCCAGCAGCTTAATAGCGGAGACCCAGTACATC.

The CDR3 here is CASDPLVEDSLNYEQYF. DNA for the CDR3: TGTGCCAGCGACCCCCTGGTTGAGGACAGCCTCAACTACGAGCAGTACTTC. The rearrangement uses TRBV2 and TRBJ2-7, with D perhaps matching TRBD1 (6 bases). The CDR3 consists of 17 residues. With 8 bases removed from V and 3 bases from J, the gap between germline ends came to 26 bases. Germline V gives CDR1 SNHLY, CDR2 FYNNEI.